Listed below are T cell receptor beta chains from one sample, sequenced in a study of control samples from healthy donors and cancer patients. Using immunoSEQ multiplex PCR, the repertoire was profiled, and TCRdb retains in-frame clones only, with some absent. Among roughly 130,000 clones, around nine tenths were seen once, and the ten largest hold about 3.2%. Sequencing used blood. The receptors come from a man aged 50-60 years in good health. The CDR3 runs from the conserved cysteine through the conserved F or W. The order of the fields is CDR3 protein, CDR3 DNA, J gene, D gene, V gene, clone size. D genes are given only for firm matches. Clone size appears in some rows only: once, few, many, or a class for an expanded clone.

CASSEGLDYGYTF,TGTGCCAGCAGTGAAGGTTTGGACTATGGCTACACCTTC,TRBJ1-2,-,TRBV6-1,once
CASTHSTDTEAFF,TGTGCCAGTACCCACAGCACGGACACTGAAGCTTTCTTT,TRBJ1-1,-,TRBV19,-
CASSAHLGQGGDIQYF,TGCGCCAGCAGCGCTCATCTAGGACAGGGTGGTGACATTCAGTACTTC,TRBJ2-4,TRBD1,TRBV5-1,-
CASSPGAHEQYF,TGTGCCAGCAGTCCGGGGGCCCACGAGCAGTACTTC,TRBJ2-7,-,TRBV27,once
CASSLSGGSPLHF,TGTGCCAGCAGCCTCAGTGGGGGTTCACCCCTCCACTTT,TRBJ1-6,-,TRBV14,few
CASSLTWQRYSYEQYF,TGTGCCAGCAGTTTAACTTGGCAAAGATACTCCTACGAGCAGTACTTC,TRBJ2-7,-,TRBV27,once
CASSQDPSGGYEQYF,TGCGCCAGCAGCCAAGATCCTAGCGGGGGCTACGAGCAGTACTTC,TRBJ2-7,TRBD2,TRBV4-1,-
CASSIVNTEAFF,TGTGCCAGCAGCATTGTTAATACTGAAGCTTTCTTT,TRBJ1-1,-,TRBV7-2,-
CAWLPGQKNNSPLHF,TGTGCCTGGCTACCGGGACAAAAAAATAATTCACCCCTCCACTTT,TRBJ1-6,-,TRBV30,-
CASSSFLKPQGLPQETQYF,TGTGCCAGCAGCTCCTTCCTTAAGCCACAGGGGCTCCCTCAAGAGACCCAGTACTTC,TRBJ2-5,TRBD1,TRBV5-6,-